This T cell receptor beta chain stems from a study of blood T cell repertoires in COVID-19. Germline CDR1 reads LGHDT; CDR2 reads YNNKEL (reference sequence). The CDR3 runs to 19 residues. Trimming pared 7 bases from V and 0 bases from J, leaving 22 bases between. Participants came from some 23 US areas, aged about 18 to 100 years. Participants were placed into cohorts based on the clinical history they reported. Cohort 3 recovery required two negative PCRs, clearance, or symptom resolution. The protocol was immunoSEQ multiplex PCR, while the TCRdb copy is restricted to in-frame clones and leaves out a portion. The table shows about 240,000 clones, with 85% to 90% occurring only once.

The TCR sequence derives from a man aged 40-49 years who had recovered from COVID-19. The chain combines TRBV3-1 (or the pseudogene TRBV3-2) with TRBJ2-6; no definite D call. Material for sequencing was PBMCs or T cells enriched from blood (not recorded which). Here the CDR3 reads CASMGPRRPVGSGANVLTF. As DNA, the CDR3 is TGTGCCAGCATGGGCCCGAGACGGCCGGTAGGCTCTGGGGCCAACGTCCTGACTTTC.